These 9 T cell receptor beta chains were all obtained from the same sample, sequenced in a study of T cell responses to AZD1222 COVID-19 vaccine (dated by TCRdb to the early 2020s). The method was the immunoSEQ multiplex PCR assay. The clones in this table, taken by TCRdb from immuneACCESS, are in-frame only. Not every clone is retained; where verified, under half of the shortfall comes from an unresolved V gene, and the cause of the rest is unknown. This sample holds roughly 150,000 clones; 90% were observed only once. The top ten hold approximately 1.5% of the sample. This specimen's time point label, per the study, means: about 28 days (+/-7) after the second vaccine dose. Sequenced material: peripheral blood, taken 28 days after the second AZD1222 dose. These receptors came from an adult who received the AZD1222 COVID-19 vaccine.

The rearrangement links TRBV6-5 to TRBJ1-1, with no clear D. The CDR3 is made up of 15 amino acids. Deletions cut 0 bases from V and 4 bases from J, with 12 bases between. CDR1 and CDR2 from the germline V gene are MNHEY and SVGAGI. The CDR3 nucleotides read TGTGCCAGCAGTTACTCGGAAGCGTCAGTCACTGAAGCTTTCTTT. Its protein is CASSYSEASVTEAFF.

The chain employs TRBV12-5 and TRBJ1-1, with D possibly TRBD1 on 6 matching bases. Germline V gene data show CDR1 as LGHNT and CDR2 as FRNRAP. There are 13 residues in the CDR3. With 6 bases removed from V and 1 base from J, the gap between germline ends came to 9 bases. CDR3 bases: TGTGCTAGTGGACCGGACAGGAACACTGAAGCTTTCTTT. It yields the protein CASGPDRNTEAFF.

The chain couples TRBV19 to TRBJ2-1; possible D gene TRBD2, 6 bases. Germline CDR1 is LNHDA and CDR2 is SQIVND (reference sequence). Trimming left V 5 bases short and J 1 base short, with 9 bases between. The CDR3 covers 14 residues. The DNA for the CDR3 is TGTGCCAGTAGTTCGGGGAGGTCCTACAATGAGCAGTTCTTC. This sequence encodes CASSSGRSYNEQFF.

The J gene is TRBJ2-2, the V gene TRBV4-2; 8 bases align to TRBD2. Looked up from germline, CDR1 is LGHNA and CDR2 is YNFKEQ. CDR3 length: 16 amino acids. The V segment lost 5 bases and the J segment 6 bases; nucleotides outside the gene matches: 11. The CDR3 is CASSGGWRAGAGELFF. For the CDR3, the DNA is TGTGCCAGCAGCGGCGGATGGCGAGCGGGAGCCGGGGAGCTGTTTTTT.

This sequence joins TRBV3-1 (or the pseudogene TRBV3-2) and TRBJ1-2; D may be TRBD1 (5 bases). Germline V gene lookup returns CDR1 LGHDT and CDR2 YNNKEL (reference sequence). Trimming removed 0 bases at V and 4 bases at J, with 12 bases between. There are 15 residues in the CDR3. This CDR3 reads CASSQEGGAGYGYTF. The CDR3 nucleotides read TGTGCCAGCAGCCAAGAAGGAGGGGCTGGCTATGGCTACACCTTC.

A single count supports this clone. The chain links TRBV5-1 to TRBJ1-4, with a weak D call TRBD1 (5 bases). Germline CDR1 reads SGHRS; CDR2 reads YFSETQ. Trimming removed 4 bases at V and 6 bases at J, with 10 bases between. This CDR3 comprises 13 residues. The CDR3 DNA reads as TGCGCCAGCAGCGTGGGACTCTATGAAAAACTGTTTTTT. This gives the protein CASSVGLYEKLFF.

The V call is TRBV2, the J call TRBJ2-5, with 10 bases identical to TRBD2. V dropped 5 bases and J dropped 3; count of bases not matched to a gene: 3. This CDR3 has 14 residues. Looked up from germline, CDR1 is SNHLY and CDR2 is FYNNEI. The CDR3: CASSISGGEETQYF. The CDR3, as DNA: TGTGCCAGCAGTATAAGCGGGGGGGAAGAGACCCAGTACTTC.

In this sample, this clone turned up a few times. The chain employs TRBV27 and TRBJ2-2; tentatively, D is TRBD2 (6 bases). The germline V and J ends were trimmed by 7 bases and 3 bases, with 15 bases remaining between them. The CDR3 has 15 residues. Germline values: CDR1 MNHEY, CDR2 SMNVEV (reference sequence). As DNA, the CDR3 is TGTGCCAGCACATCGGGACTCAAATACACCGGGGAGCTGTTTTTT. Translated: CASTSGLKYTGELFF.

This clone was seen once. This rearrangement joins TRBV18 to TRBJ1-2, with a weak D call TRBD1 (6 bases). CDR1 and CDR2 from the germline V gene are KGHSH and LQKENI. V lost 3 bases and J 0 bases, leaving 17 bases between the germline ends. The CDR3 runs to 17 residues. CDR3 bases: TGTGCCAGCTCACCGGTTGCCGGGACACAAGCTAACTATGGCTACACCTTC. It is translated as CASSPVAGTQANYGYTF.